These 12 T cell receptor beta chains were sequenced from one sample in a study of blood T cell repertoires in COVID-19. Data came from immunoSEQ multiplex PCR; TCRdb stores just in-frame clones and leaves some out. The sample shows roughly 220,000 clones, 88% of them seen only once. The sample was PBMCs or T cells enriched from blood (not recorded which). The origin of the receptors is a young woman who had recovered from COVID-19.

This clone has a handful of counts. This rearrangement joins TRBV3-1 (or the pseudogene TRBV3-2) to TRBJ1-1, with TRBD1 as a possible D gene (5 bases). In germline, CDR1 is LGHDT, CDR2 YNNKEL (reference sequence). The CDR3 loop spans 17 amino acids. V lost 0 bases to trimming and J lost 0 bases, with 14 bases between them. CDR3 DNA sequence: TGTGCCAGCAGCCAAGACTCAAGGGGATATCTGAACACTGAAGCTTTCTTT. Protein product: CASSQDSRGYLNTEAFF.

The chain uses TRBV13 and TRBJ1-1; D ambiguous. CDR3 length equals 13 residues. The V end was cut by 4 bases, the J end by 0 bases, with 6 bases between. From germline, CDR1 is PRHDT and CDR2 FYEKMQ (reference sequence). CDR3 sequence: CASSSSMNTEAFF. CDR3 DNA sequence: TGTGCCAGCAGCTCGAGTATGAACACTGAAGCTTTCTTT. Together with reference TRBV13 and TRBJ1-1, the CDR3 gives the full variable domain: AAGVIQSPRHLIKEKRETATLKCYPIPRHDTVYWYQQGPGQDPQFLISFYEKMQSDKGSIPDRFSAQQFSDYHSELNMSSLELGDSALYFCASSSSMNTEAFFGQGTRLTVV.

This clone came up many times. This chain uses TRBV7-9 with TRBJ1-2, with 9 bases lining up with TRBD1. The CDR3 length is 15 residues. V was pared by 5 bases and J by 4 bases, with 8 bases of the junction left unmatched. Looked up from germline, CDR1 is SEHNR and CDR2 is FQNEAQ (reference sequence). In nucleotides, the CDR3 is TGTGCCAGCAGCCCAGGCCTGACAGGGGGCTATGGCTACACCTTC. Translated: CASSPGLTGGYGYTF.

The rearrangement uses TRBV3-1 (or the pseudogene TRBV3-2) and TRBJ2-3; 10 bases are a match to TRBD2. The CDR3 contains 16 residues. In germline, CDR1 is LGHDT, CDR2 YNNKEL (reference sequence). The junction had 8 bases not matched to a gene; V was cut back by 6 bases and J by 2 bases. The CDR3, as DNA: TGTGCCAGCAGTGTAACTAGCGGGACTTACACAGATACGCAGTATTTT. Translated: CASSVTSGTYTDTQYF.

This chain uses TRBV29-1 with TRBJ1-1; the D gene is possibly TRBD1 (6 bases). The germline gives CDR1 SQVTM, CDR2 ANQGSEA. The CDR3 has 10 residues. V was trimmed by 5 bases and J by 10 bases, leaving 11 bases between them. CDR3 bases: TGCAGCGTTCCTACAGGGCCAGCTTTCTTT. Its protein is CSVPTGPAFF.

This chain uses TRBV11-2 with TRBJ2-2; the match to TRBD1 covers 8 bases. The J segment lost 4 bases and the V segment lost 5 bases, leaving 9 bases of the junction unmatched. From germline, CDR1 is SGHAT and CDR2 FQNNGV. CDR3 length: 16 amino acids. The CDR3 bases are TGTGCCAGCAGCCCCGGACAGGGTGGGGGCACCGGGGAGCTGTTTTTT. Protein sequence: CASSPGQGGGTGELFF.

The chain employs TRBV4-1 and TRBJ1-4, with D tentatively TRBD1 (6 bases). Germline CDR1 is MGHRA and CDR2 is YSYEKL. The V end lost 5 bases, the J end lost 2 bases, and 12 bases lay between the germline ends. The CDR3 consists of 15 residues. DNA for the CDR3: TGCGCCAGCAGCAACGCAGGGGCGACTAATGAAAAACTGTTTTTT. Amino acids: CASSNAGATNEKLFF.

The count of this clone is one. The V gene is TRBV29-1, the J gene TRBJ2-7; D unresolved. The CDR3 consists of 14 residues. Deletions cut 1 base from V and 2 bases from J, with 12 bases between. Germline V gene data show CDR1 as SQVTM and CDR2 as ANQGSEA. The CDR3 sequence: CSVEVKTRAYEQYF. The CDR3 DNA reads TGCAGCGTTGAAGTTAAGACCCGGGCCTACGAGCAGTACTTC.

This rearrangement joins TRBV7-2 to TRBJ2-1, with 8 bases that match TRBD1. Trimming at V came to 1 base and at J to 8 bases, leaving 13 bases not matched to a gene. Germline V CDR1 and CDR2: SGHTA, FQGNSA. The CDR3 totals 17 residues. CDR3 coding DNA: TGTGCCAGCAGCTTAGTAGGGACAGGTCGGAGTGGGGATGAGCAGTTCTTC. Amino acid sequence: CASSLVGTGRSGDEQFF.

The CDR3 nucleotides read TGTGCCAGCAGTTACTCCGAGGCCCCCTCCTACGAGCAGTACTTC. It specifies CASSYSEAPSYEQYF. This chain links TRBV6-5 with TRBJ2-7; D is unresolved. The V and J ends lost 0 bases and 0 bases respectively, with 9 bases between them. The CDR3 sequence is 15 residues long. Per the germline V gene, CDR1 is MNHEY and CDR2 is SVGAGI.

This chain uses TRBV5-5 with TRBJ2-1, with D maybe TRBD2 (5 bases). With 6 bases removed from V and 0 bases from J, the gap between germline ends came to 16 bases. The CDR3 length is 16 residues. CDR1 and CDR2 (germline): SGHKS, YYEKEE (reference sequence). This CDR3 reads CASIRPDRDSYNEQFF. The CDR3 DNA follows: TGTGCCAGCATACGACCTGACCGGGACTCCTACAATGAGCAGTTCTTC.

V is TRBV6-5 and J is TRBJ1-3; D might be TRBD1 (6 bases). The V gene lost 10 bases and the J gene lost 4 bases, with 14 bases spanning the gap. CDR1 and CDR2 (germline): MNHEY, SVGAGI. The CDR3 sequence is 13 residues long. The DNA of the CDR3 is TGTGCCACCCGAAGCGGGGGCGGAAACACCATATATTTT. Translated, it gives CATRSGGGNTIYF.